This T cell receptor (beta chain) appears in the sequencing data of a study of tumor-infiltrating lymphocytes in primary liver carcinoma. Study at large: Patients included men and women of 30 to 69 years. Among the tumors, stages were T1-T3 N0M0 and sizes about 4 to 11 cm. Study-wide results and limits: Blood fell significantly below tumors in its top-250-clone fraction (p = 0.039).

Total RNA (roughly 550 ng) served as template for TCR beta cDNA synthesis primed by a constant-region primer. Researchers made the TCR beta libraries by running three nested multiplex PCR rounds with slightly modified ARM-PCR. TRBV1-TRBV30 forward primers paired with a C-beta reverse primer were used in the first two PCR rounds, which ran approximately 11 cycles each. Using its own MiXCR run on the multiplex PCR reads, TCRdb lists one record per CDR3 protein. The data hold approximately 42,000 distinct CDR3 sequences, with more than 60% observed a single time. Starting material for RNA and DNA co-extraction consisted of about 20-32 mg of unsorted bulk tissue. Treatment-naive at the time, the patients had chronic HBV infection. The CDR3 has 16 amino acids. CDR1 SGHKS and CDR2 YYEKEE come from the germline V gene (reference sequence). Concerning this clonotype: Its antigen is unidentified. The junction departs from the called germline gene at one end, perhaps through a read error.

This chain uses TRBV5-5 with TRBJ1-3; D is unclear. The sample consisted of tumor-adjacent normal liver tissue. The TCR comes from a woman in her 30s with primary liver carcinoma and hepatitis B virus infection. CDR3 sequence: CASSLLWIGEGNTTYF. The CDR3 nucleotides read TGTGCCAGCAGCTTATTGTGGATCGGCGAGGGAAACACCACATATTTT.